The sequence of this T cell receptor beta chain was determined in a study of blood T cell repertoires in COVID-19. Trimming took 6 bases from V and 3 from J, leaving 25 bases between them. The CDR3 has 18 residues. CDR1 is MNHEY, CDR2 SMNVEV, per germline (reference sequence). Those enrolled, adults aged roughly 18 to 100 years, came from about two dozen US areas. Original methodology: The authors estimated nucleated cell counts from reference gene primer amplification. Clones were read by immunoSEQ multiplex PCR, and TCRdb kept only the in-frame ones, dropping some. Clone size and V and J calls were adopted from that table, with D and trimming inferred from the DNA. This sample has more than 250,000 clones; around 89% occur once, and the top ten carry about 1.7%.

Input material: PBMCs or T cells enriched from blood (not recorded which). The chain employs TRBV27 and TRBJ2-3; a weak D match, TRBD1 (5 bases). The source of this sequence is a woman under 30 with acute COVID-19. For the CDR3, the DNA is TGTGCCAGCAGGCCGTCTGGTAGCCTCAGAAAGGGGACAGATACGCAGTATTTT. It codes for CASRPSGSLRKGTDTQYF.